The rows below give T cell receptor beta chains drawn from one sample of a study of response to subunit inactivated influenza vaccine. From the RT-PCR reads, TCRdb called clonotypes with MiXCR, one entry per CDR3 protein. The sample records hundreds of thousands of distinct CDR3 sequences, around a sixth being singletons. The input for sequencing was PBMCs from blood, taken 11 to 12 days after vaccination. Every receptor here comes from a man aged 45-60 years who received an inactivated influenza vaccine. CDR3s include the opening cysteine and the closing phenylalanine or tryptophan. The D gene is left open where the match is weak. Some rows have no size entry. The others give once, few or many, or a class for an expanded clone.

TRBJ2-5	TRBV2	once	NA	TGTGCCAGCAGTGAAGCGATTGGGGGAAGCCCCACGCGAAAGACCCAGTACTTC	CASSEAIGGSPTRKTQYF
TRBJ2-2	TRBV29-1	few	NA	TGCAGCGTTGAACGCCGGGACACCCACACCGGGGAGCTGTTTTTT	CSVERRDTHTGELFF
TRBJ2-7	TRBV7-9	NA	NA	TGTGCCAGCAGCTTAGGCTCGCTTACGGGTGAGCAGTACTTC	CASSLGSLTGEQYF
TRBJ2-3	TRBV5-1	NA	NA	TGCGCCAGCAGCTCTACGATAAGCACAGATACGCAGTATTTT	CASSSTISTDTQYF
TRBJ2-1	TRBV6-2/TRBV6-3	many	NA	TGTGCCAGCAGTTACTGGGACGCCTACAATGAGCAGTTCTTC	CASSYWDAYNEQFF
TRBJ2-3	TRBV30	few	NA	TGTGCCTGGAGTGCGGGGACAGATACGCAGTATTTT	CAWSAGTDTQYF
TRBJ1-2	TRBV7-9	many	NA	TGTGCCAGCTCACCGGGAGGCAGCTATGGCTACACCTTC	CASSPGGSYGYTF
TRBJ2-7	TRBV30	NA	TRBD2	TGTGCCTGGAGTGTGACGGGAGGTTTGGACGAGCAGTACTTC	CAWSVTGGLDEQYF
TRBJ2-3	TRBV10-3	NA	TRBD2	TGTGCCATCGGGACTAGCGGGGGTGCAGATACGCAGTATTTT	CAIGTSGGADTQYF
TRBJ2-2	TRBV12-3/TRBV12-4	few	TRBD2	TGTGCCAGCAGTCCACATGGGCGGGGGGGCACCGGGGAGCTGTTTTTT	CASSPHGRGGTGELFF
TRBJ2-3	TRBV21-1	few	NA	TGTGCCAGCAGCAAAAGACTAGCGGGAGGGCCAACAGATACGCAGTATTTT	CASSKRLAGGPTDTQYF
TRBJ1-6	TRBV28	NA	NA	TGTGCCAGCAGTGGGGCGTCCTATAATTCACCCCTCCACTTT	CASSGASYNSPLHF
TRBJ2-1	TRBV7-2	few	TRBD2	TGTGCCAGCAGCCCGCCCCCACTAGCGAATGAGCAGTTCTTC	CASSPPPLANEQFF
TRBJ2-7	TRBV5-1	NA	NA	TGCGCCAGCAGCCCCCAGAGGTGGACGAGACGGACAGTCTACGAGCAGTACTTC	CASSPQRWTRRTVYEQYF
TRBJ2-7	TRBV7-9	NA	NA	TGTGCCGGCAGCTTAGGAGGCAGTTCCTCCTACGAGCAGTACTTC	CAGSLGGSSSYEQYF
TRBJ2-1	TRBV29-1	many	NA	TGCAGCGTTCAAGGGACGCTGCACGCCCAGTTCTTC	CSVQGTLHAQFF
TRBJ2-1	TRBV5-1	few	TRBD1	TGCGCCAGCAGCTTGGCCCAAGCAGGGGGCCGGAATGAGCAGTTCTTC	CASSLAQAGGRNEQFF
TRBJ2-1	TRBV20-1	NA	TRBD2	TGCAGTGCTAGACCCCCGACTAGCGGCAATGAGCAGTTCTTC	CSARPPTSGNEQFF
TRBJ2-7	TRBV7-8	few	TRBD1	TGTGCCAGCAGCTTAGCGATTGGGGACAGCGAGCAGTACTTC	CASSLAIGDSEQYF